This entry lists 11 T cell receptor beta chains sequenced from one sample in a study of shared T cell receptors in the human thymus. The protocol was immunoSEQ multiplex PCR, while the TCRdb copy is restricted to in-frame clones and leaves out a portion. Among 640,000 or so clones listed, roughly 86% were seen once. These data also featured in a second study, about human thymus T cells.

The specimen sequenced was thymocytes. The receptors here all came from a boy younger than two with a congenital heart defect.

This chain connects TRBV27 to TRBJ1-1; a weak D match, TRBD1 (6 bases). CDR1 MNHEY and CDR2 SMNVEV come from the germline V gene (reference sequence). The CDR3 loop spans 16 amino acids. Trimming left V 0 bases short and J 1 base short, with 12 bases between. The CDR3 sequence is CASSLSNRERNTEAFF. The CDR3 nucleotides are TGTGCCAGCAGTTTATCGAACAGGGAGAGGAACACTGAAGCTTTCTTT.

V is TRBV4-3 and J is TRBJ1-4, with D maybe TRBD1 (5 bases). Germline assignment: CDR1 LGHNA and CDR2 YSLEER. The CDR3 totals 19 residues. The V and J ends lost 1 base and 7 bases respectively, with 25 bases between them. CDR3 coding DNA: TGCGCCAGCAGCCAAGTAAAGGGGCGGACGAGGTTAACGGGTGAAAAACTGTTTTTT. It is translated as CASSQVKGRTRLTGEKLFF.

The CDR3 DNA is TGTGCCAGCAGTGAATTGAGAGGAACGTCGGCGCAGTACTTC. Protein: CASSELRGTSAQYF. V gene TRBV25-1 combines with J gene TRBJ2-7; D ambiguous. The CDR3 is made up of 14 amino acids. Trimming removed 1 base from V and 9 bases from J, with 16 bases in between. Per the germline V gene, CDR1 is MGHDK and CDR2 is SYGVNS.

V is TRBV6-4 and J is TRBJ2-2; a possible D gene is TRBD2 (5 bases). The CDR3 covers 16 residues. Germline loops: CDR1 MRHNA, CDR2 SNTAGT. V lost 0 bases to trimming and J lost 4 bases, with 12 bases between them. The CDR3 DNA sequence: TGTGCCAGCAGTGACTCGGGAGTAGCGACCACCGGGGAGCTGTTTTTT. Its translation: CASSDSGVATTGELFF.

This clone was seen once. This sequence joins TRBV15 and TRBJ2-5, with D unclear. V shed 1 base and J shed 3 bases, with 3 bases lying between them. Germline-derived CDR1 and CDR2 are LNHNV and YYDKDF (reference sequence). The CDR3 has 12 residues. CDR3 sequence reads: CATSRAKETQYF. CDR3 nucleotide sequence: TGTGCCACCAGCAGAGCAAAAGAGACCCAGTACTTC.

The genes are TRBV7-2 and TRBJ2-6; 12 bases fit TRBD1. V gave up 5 bases and J gave up 2 bases; unmatched junction bases: 1. Germline-derived CDR1 and CDR2 are SGHTA and FQGNSA. This CDR3 has 16 amino acids. For the CDR3, the DNA is TGTGCCAGCAGCCGGGACAGGGGGCCTGGGGCCAACGTCCTGACTTTC. Its translation: CASSRDRGPGANVLTF.

The chain combines TRBV28 with TRBJ2-1, with 9 nucleotides matching TRBD2. The germline V gene encodes CDR1 MDHEN and CDR2 SYDVKM. The trim removed 7 bases at V and 2 bases at J, leaving 9 bases unmatched. The CDR3 is 16 amino acids. CDR3 amino acids: CASTPGGGRAYNEQFF. The CDR3 nucleotides are TGTGCCAGCACCCCGGGGGGCGGGAGGGCCTACAATGAGCAGTTCTTC.

On this clone itself: The sample has other DNA sequences that encode this CDR3 too. The rearrangement uses TRBV4-2 and TRBJ1-6; TRBD1 matches at 7 bases. The CDR3 is 16 amino acids. The V segment lost 1 base and the J segment 10 bases; nucleotides outside the gene matches: 10. The germline V gene has CDR1 LGHNA and CDR2 YNFKEQ. CDR3 sequence reads: CASSQAPGRGQSPLHF. CDR3 nucleotides: TGTGCCAGCAGCCAAGCTCCCGGTAGGGGGCAATCACCCCTCCACTTT.

A single count supports this clone. J is TRBJ2-1 and V is TRBV9; maybe TRBD2 (5 bases). Trimming took off 0 bases at V and 1 base at J, with 14 bases between the two ends. The CDR3 loop spans 17 amino acids. Germline V lookup: CDR1 SGDLS, CDR2 YYNGEE. The CDR3: CASSVAGSAGSYNEQFF. The CDR3 nucleotides read TGTGCCAGCAGCGTAGCTGGGAGTGCAGGATCCTACAATGAGCAGTTCTTC.

This chain uses TRBV7-9 with TRBJ1-1, with 10 nucleotides matching TRBD1. The CDR3 runs 18 residues. J gave up 1 base and V 5 bases, and 13 bases lay outside the gene matches. The germline CDR1 and CDR2 sequences are SEHNR and FQNEAQ (reference sequence). CDR3 sequence: CASSPNARDRGGNTEAFF. The CDR3 coding sequence is TGTGCCAGCAGCCCTAATGCCCGGGACAGGGGAGGGAACACTGAAGCTTTCTTT.

J is TRBJ2-7 and V is TRBV2; no clear D gene. This CDR3 region has 15 residues. V gave up 2 bases and J gave up 0 bases, with 11 bases separating them. CDR1 is SNHLY and CDR2 is FYNNEI in the germline V gene. CDR3 region: CASSELVSGSYEQYF. The CDR3 region has the DNA TGTGCCAGCAGTGAATTGGTGTCGGGCTCCTACGAGCAGTACTTC.